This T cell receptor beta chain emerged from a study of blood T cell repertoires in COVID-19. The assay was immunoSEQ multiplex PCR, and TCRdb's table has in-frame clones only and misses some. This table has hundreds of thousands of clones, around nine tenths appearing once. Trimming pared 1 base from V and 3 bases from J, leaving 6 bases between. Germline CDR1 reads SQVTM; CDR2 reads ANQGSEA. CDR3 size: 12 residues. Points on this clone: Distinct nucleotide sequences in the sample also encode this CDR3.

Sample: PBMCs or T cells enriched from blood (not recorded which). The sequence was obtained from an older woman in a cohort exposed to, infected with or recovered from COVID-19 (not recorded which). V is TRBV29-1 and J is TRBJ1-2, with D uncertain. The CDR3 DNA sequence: TGCAGCGTTGAAGCCGGGGACTATGGCTACACCTTC. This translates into CSVEAGDYGYTF.